Many counts were recorded for the clone carrying this TCR beta chain. Antigen unknown. Other DNA sequences of this sample code for an identical CDR3. The CDR3 is made up of 14 amino acids. The germline V gene has CDR1 SGHAT and CDR2 FQNNGV. The V gene end was trimmed by 6 bases and the J gene end by 6 bases; junction bases not matched to a gene: 7. The data stem from a study of metastatic and nonmetastatic thyroid tumors. Turning to the study itself: It was across blood and tumor or nodule tissue from malignant and benign thyroid patients that repertoires were compared. Study-level results: TCR beta diversity was reportedly significantly higher in malignant thyroid tumors than benign nodules, in blood and tumor.

No treatment of any kind had been given to any patient before thyroid surgery. Authors' methods: What underpinned the distant-metastasis classifier for papillary thyroid cancer was the set of CDR3 differences across clinicopathological groups. TCRdb re-called the PCR reads via MiXCR. TCRdb's processing, not the study's, gives the V and J calls here. This table has 30,000 to 35,000 clones, roughly 20% appearing once. The chain joins TRBV11-2 to TRBJ2-3, with 9 bases fitting TRBD2. This sequence originates from a male donor with papillary thyroid cancer or a benign thyroid nodule (not recorded which). Some clones in this sample may be carry-over from other donors' samples. The specimen was tumor tissue. The CDR3 region is CASRRGGAVDTQYF. In nucleotides, the CDR3 is TGTGCCAGCAGGCGGGGGGGAGCGGTGGATACGCAGTATTTT. Together with reference TRBV11-2 and TRBJ2-3, the CDR3 gives the full variable domain: EAGVAQSPRYKIIEKRQSVAFWCNPISGHATLYWYQQILGQGPKLLIQFQNNGVVDDSQLPKDRFSAERLKGVDSTLKIQPAKLEDSAVYLCASRRGGAVDTQYFGPGTRLTVL.